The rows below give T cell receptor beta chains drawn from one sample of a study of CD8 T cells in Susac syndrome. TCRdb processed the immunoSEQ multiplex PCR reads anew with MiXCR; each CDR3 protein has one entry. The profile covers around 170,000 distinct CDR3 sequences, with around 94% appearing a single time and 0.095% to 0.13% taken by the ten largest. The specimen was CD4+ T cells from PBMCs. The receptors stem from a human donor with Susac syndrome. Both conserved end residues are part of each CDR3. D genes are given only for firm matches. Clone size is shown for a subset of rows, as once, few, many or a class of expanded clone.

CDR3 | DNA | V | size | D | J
CASSLGGDGTEAFF | TGTGCCAGCAGTTTGGGGGGGGATGGCACTGAAGCTTTCTTT | TRBV12-3/TRBV12-4 | . | . | TRBJ1-1
CASSSDPGNEQFF | TGTGCCAGCAGCTCAGACCCCGGGAATGAGCAGTTCTTC | TRBV5-6 | . | . | TRBJ2-1
CARRQEAFF | TGTGCTCGTCGACAAGAAGCTTTCTTT | TRBV10-3 | . | . | TRBJ1-1
CASSARTSGGSDTQYF | TGTGCCAGCAGCGCTCGGACTAGCGGGGGAAGTGATACGCAGTATTTT | TRBV9 | . | TRBD2 | TRBJ2-3
CSASIGGFGLAGSGTDTQYF | TGCAGTGCTTCAATCGGCGGATTTGGACTAGCGGGGAGTGGCACAGATACGCAGTATTTT | TRBV20-1 | . | TRBD2 | TRBJ2-3
CASSIMESSYNEQFF | TGTGCCAGTAGTATCATGGAGTCATCGTACAATGAGCAGTTCTTC | TRBV19 | . | . | TRBJ2-1
CASSVDGRANQPQHF | TGTGCCAGCAGCGTAGATGGCAGGGCCAATCAGCCCCAGCATTTT | TRBV9 | . | . | TRBJ1-5
CASRPTSGGLNVQYF | TGTGCCAGCAGGCCCACTAGCGGGGGGCTCAACGTGCAGTACTTC | TRBV6-5 | . | TRBD2 | TRBJ2-7
CASSETGIEKLFF | TGTGCCAGCAGTGAGACAGGGATTGAAAAACTGTTTTTT | TRBV2 | once | TRBD1 | TRBJ1-4
CASSYSGTIREQYF | TGTGCCAGCAGTTACTCTGGGACAATAAGGGAGCAGTACTTC | TRBV6-5 | . | . | TRBJ2-7
CASSFSGPNSPLHF | TGTGCCAGCAGCTTCTCAGGCCCCAATTCACCCCTCCACTTT | TRBV7-2 | . | . | TRBJ1-6